Sequencing of this T cell receptor beta chain was carried out in a study of blood T cell repertoires in COVID-19. About the research overall: Samples of COVID-19 (acute and convalescent) were obtained from the United States, Italy and Spain. PBMCs, B-cell-depleted T cells, or T cells were the source of the cDNA or gDNA that made up the material.

In the study's own analysis: Cell counts per sample came from amplifying reference gene primers. Sequenced by immunoSEQ multiplex PCR; TCRdb stores in-frame clones only, minus some. The D gene and trimming were derived from the DNA, and the V and J assignments and clone size from that table. In the table there are about 110,000 clones, 70% to 90% of which are singletons. Germline assignment: CDR1 LNHDA and CDR2 SQIVND (reference sequence). The CDR3 loop spans 14 amino acids. The J segment lost 4 bases and the V segment lost 3 bases, leaving 3 bases of the junction unmatched. The sequenced sample was peripheral blood. The origin of this receptor is a woman aged 55-70 years with acute or convalescent COVID-19. V is TRBV19 and J is TRBJ1-1; the match to TRBD1 covers 9 bases. Here the CDR3 DNA reads TGTGCCAGTAGTATGGACAGGGGAGGCACTGAAGCTTTCTTT. Its translation is CASSMDRGGTEAFF.